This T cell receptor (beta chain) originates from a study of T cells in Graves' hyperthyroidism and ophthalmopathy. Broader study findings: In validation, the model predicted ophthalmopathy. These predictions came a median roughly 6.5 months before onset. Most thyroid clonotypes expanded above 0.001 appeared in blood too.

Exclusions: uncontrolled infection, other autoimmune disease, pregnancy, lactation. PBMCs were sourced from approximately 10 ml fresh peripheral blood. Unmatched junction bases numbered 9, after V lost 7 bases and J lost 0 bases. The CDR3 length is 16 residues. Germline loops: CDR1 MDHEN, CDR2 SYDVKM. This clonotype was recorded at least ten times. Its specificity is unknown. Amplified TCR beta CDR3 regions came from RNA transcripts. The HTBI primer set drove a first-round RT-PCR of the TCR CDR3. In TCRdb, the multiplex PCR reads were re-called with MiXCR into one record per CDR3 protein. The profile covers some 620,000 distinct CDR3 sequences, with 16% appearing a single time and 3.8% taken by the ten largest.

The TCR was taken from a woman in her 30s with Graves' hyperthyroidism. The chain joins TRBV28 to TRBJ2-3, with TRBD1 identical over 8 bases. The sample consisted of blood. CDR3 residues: CASTIANRGSTDTQYF. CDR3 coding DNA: TGTGCCAGCACTATCGCAAACAGGGGGAGCACAGATACGCAGTATTTT.